These 5 T cell receptor beta chains were all obtained from the same sample, sequenced in a study of blood T cell repertoires in COVID-19. Some clones are missing from TCRdb's copy, which holds only in-frame ones; the method was immunoSEQ multiplex PCR. The sample consists of 240,000 or so clones, 85% to 90% of them appearing once. Input material: peripheral blood. The origin of the receptors is a woman between 35 and 50 years old who had recovered from COVID-19.

About this clone: Other DNA sequences within the sample encode an identical CDR3. This sequence joins TRBV12-3 or TRBV12-4 and TRBJ1-1; D is unresolved. There are 13 residues in the CDR3. The germline V and J ends were trimmed by 1 base and 1 base, with 4 bases remaining between them. CDR3 bases: TGTGCCAGCAGTTTAGGAGGGAACACTGAAGCTTTCTTT. Translation: CASSLGGNTEAFF.

The J gene is TRBJ2-2, the V gene TRBV9; 9 positions match TRBD1. CDR1 and CDR2 (germline): SGDLS, YYNGEE. The CDR3 has 16 residues. V dropped 3 bases and J dropped 5; count of bases not matched to a gene: 8. The CDR3 DNA reads as TGTGCCAGCAGCGAGGGACAGGGTTCGTGGACCGGGGAGCTGTTTTTT. Its protein is CASSEGQGSWTGELFF.

The chain couples TRBV5-4 to TRBJ2-5; 9 nucleotides match TRBD1. J was trimmed by 5 bases and V by 4 bases; bases with no gene match: 12. Germline-derived CDR1 and CDR2 are SGHNT and YYREEE (reference sequence). The CDR3 runs 16 residues. The CDR3 protein is CASSLPGQGPGETQYF. As DNA, the CDR3 is TGTGCCAGCAGCCTCCCCGGACAGGGGCCGGGGGAGACCCAGTACTTC.

As for this clone: This same CDR3 is encoded by further DNA sequences in the sample. The CDR3 reads CASSPQGNTEAFF. The CDR3 DNA sequence: TGTGCCAGCTCACCCCAGGGGAACACTGAAGCTTTCTTT. The chain joins TRBV18 to TRBJ1-1; weak D call: TRBD1 (5 bases). The CDR3 contains 13 residues. V lost 3 bases to trimming and J lost 1 base, with 6 bases between them. In germline, CDR1 is KGHSH, CDR2 LQKENI.

V is TRBV11-3 and J is TRBJ2-1, with 12 bases that match TRBD2. This CDR3 contains 16 residues. V was pared by 1 base and J by 7 bases, with 5 bases of the junction left unmatched. The germline V gene has CDR1 SGHNT and CDR2 YENEEA. CDR3 sequence (DNA): TGTGCCAGCAGCTTAGGGCTAGCGGGAGGGTGGAATGAGCAGTTCTTC. This translates into CASSLGLAGGWNEQFF.